This T cell receptor (beta chain) was retrieved from a study of CD8+CD57+ T cells in acquired aplastic anemia. Researchers used genomic DNA as the template to profile TCR beta VDJ and CDR3. MiXCR, applied by TCRdb to the reads, yields one record per CDR3 protein. The repertoire holds 150,000 to 200,000 distinct CDR3 sequences, with about 64% as singletons. The CDR3 loop spans 17 amino acids. Per the germline V gene, CDR1 is SEHNR and CDR2 is FQNEAQ (reference sequence). J was trimmed by 4 bases and V by 1 base; bases with no gene match: 9. Sequenced input: sorted CD4+, CD8+, or CD8+CD57+ T cells (not recorded which) from PBMCs. The chain combines TRBV7-9 with TRBJ2-3, with 9 bases aligning to TRBD2. This clonotype was obtained from a human donor with severe aplastic anemia or a healthy control (not recorded which). The DNA of the CDR3 is TGTGCCAGCAGCTTAGGGCGGGGGGGCCTCAACGCAGATACGCAGTATTTT. Its translation is CASSLGRGGLNADTQYF.